A single sample gave rise to the 26 T cell receptor beta chains below, sequenced in a study of blood T cell repertoires in COVID-19 (dated by TCRdb to the early 2020s). The library was produced with the immunoSEQ multiplex PCR assay. Held by TCRdb, this immuneACCESS table contains in-frame sequences only and omits some clones. Under half of the omission traces to an unresolved V gene where checked; the cause of the rest is unknown. Recorded for this sample are approximately 220,000 clones; roughly 90% of them occurred a single time. Approximately 2.4% of the sample goes to the ten largest clones. Sequencing was done on a sample of PBMCs or T cells enriched from blood (not recorded which). Receptors originate from a woman younger than 45 with acute COVID-19.

The V and J genes are TRBV5-1 and TRBJ1-4; D is unclear. CDR3 size: 15 residues. Germline V CDR1 and CDR2: SGHRS, YFSETQ. Trimming shortened V by 8 bases and J by 1 base, and 15 bases separated the two germline ends. The CDR3 DNA sequence: TGCGCCAGTAAAACCCTAAGTGGAACTAATGAAAAACTGTTTTTT. Encoded protein: CASKTLSGTNEKLFF.

This clone was observed a single time. The rearrangement uses TRBV27 and TRBJ1-6; a possible D gene is TRBD1 (5 bases). Trimming stripped 4 bases from V and 7 bases from J, with 17 bases between. CDR1 and CDR2 from the germline V gene are MNHEY and SMNVEV (reference sequence). The CDR3 runs to 16 residues. CDR3: CASSSLLQGLNSPLHF. In DNA form, the CDR3 reads TGTGCCAGCAGTTCCCTGCTGCAGGGTTTAAATTCACCCCTCCACTTT.

The CDR3 reads CASSLAIRNRGDSEAFF. CDR3 DNA sequence: TGTGCCAGCAGCTTAGCGATCAGGAACAGGGGCGATTCTGAAGCTTTCTTT. The genes are TRBV11-2 and TRBJ1-1; 7 nucleotides line up with TRBD1. Germline V gene sequence: CDR1 SGHAT, CDR2 FQNNGV. This CDR3 has 17 amino acids. The trim removed 1 base at V and 6 bases at J, leaving 14 bases unmatched.

The chain is built from TRBV13 and TRBJ2-7; D gene uncertain. Looked up from germline, CDR1 is PRHDT and CDR2 is FYEKMQ (reference sequence). The CDR3 extends over 12 amino acids. V was cut by 1 base and J by 4 bases, with 5 bases left in between. The CDR3, as DNA: TGTGCCAGCAGCTTAGACACATACGAGCAGTACTTC. It codes for CASSLDTYEQYF.

This chain joins TRBV19 and TRBJ2-7, with TRBD1 matching over 7 bases. CDR1 and CDR2 from the germline V gene are LNHDA and SQIVND (reference sequence). The V and J ends lost 10 bases and 0 bases, in that order; junction bases with no gene match: 9. The CDR3 extends over 14 amino acids. The CDR3 spells CATASDRNSYEQYF. The CDR3 nucleotides read TGTGCCACGGCGTCGGACAGGAACTCCTACGAGCAGTACTTC.

The J gene is TRBJ1-4, the V gene TRBV11-2; 9 positions agree with TRBD1. Looked up from germline, CDR1 is SGHAT and CDR2 is FQNNGV. V lost 5 bases, J lost 5 bases, and 15 bases stayed unmatched. The CDR3 spans 18 residues. The CDR3 DNA is TGTGCCAGCAGCACAACTCTACCGGGACAGGGACGAAATGAAAAACTGTTTTTT. Its translation: CASSTTLPGQGRNEKLFF.

The chain combines TRBV18 with TRBJ1-5; TRBD1 might be the D (5 bases). V shed 6 bases and J shed 6 bases, with 18 bases lying between them. CDR3 length: 15 residues. Germline CDR1 is KGHSH and CDR2 is LQKENI. In DNA form, the CDR3 reads TGTGCCAGCTCCCCTCGGGGGGGTGATGGTCAGCCCCAGCATTTT. Translation gives CASSPRGGDGQPQHF. The full variable domain, rest sourced from reference TRBV18 and TRBJ1-5, is NAGVMQNPRHLVRRRGQEARLRCSPMKGHSHVYWYRQLPEEGLKFMVYLQKENIIDESGMPKERFSAEFPKEGPSILRIQQVVRGDSAAYFCASSPRGGDGQPQHFGDGTRLSIL.

The chain employs TRBV12-3 or TRBV12-4 and TRBJ2-5, with D tentatively TRBD1 (5 bases). The CDR3 runs 11 residues. V lost 5 bases to trimming and J lost 5 bases, with 6 bases between them. The CDR3 spells CASSQGETQYF. The DNA for the CDR3 is TGTGCCAGCAGTCAGGGTGAGACCCAGTACTTC.

The rearrangement joins TRBV5-1 to TRBJ1-1, with D unclear. Trimming cost V 3 bases and J 2 bases, with 8 bases left between them. The CDR3 totals 13 residues. Germline CDR1 is SGHRS and CDR2 is YFSETQ. The CDR3 region is CASSYTANTEAFF. The CDR3 nucleotides are TGCGCCAGCAGCTATACAGCTAACACTGAAGCTTTCTTT.

This rearrangement joins TRBV10-2 to TRBJ1-1; 8 nucleotides match TRBD1. The CDR3 is made up of 15 amino acids. Germline CDR1 WSHSY, CDR2 SAAADI. V was pared by 6 bases and J by 1 base, with 7 bases of the junction left unmatched. CDR3 sequence (DNA): TGCGCCAGCAGGGAGACAGGGGCAACGAACACTGAAGCTTTCTTT. It specifies CASRETGATNTEAFF.

With regard to this clone: One end of the junction fails to match germline, which may point to a read error. This rearrangement joins TRBV19 to TRBJ2-1, with TRBD2 matching 8 bases. This CDR3 has 15 amino acids. CDR1 is LNHDA and CDR2 is SQIVND in the germline V gene (reference sequence). The CDR3 here is CASIIRLAGNNEQFF. The CDR3 DNA reads TGTGCCAGTATTATACGGTTAGCGGGGAACAATGAGCAGTTCTTC. The full variable domain, in which reference TRBV19 and TRBJ2-1 provide the parts outside the CDR3, is DGGITQSPKYLFRKEGQNVTLSCEQNLNHDAMYWYRQDPGQGLRLIYYSQIVNDFQKGDIAEGYSVSREKKESFPLTVTSAQKNPTAFYLCASIIRLAGNNEQFFGPGTRLTVL.

The V and J genes are TRBV7-2 and TRBJ2-3; 14 bases map to TRBD2. The CDR3 has 16 residues. Germline CDR1 reads SGHTA; CDR2 reads FQGNSA. The trim removed 3 bases at V and 4 bases at J, leaving 3 bases unmatched. CDR3 residues: CASSFRGLAGADTQYF. CDR3 bases: TGTGCCAGCAGCTTCAGGGGACTAGCGGGGGCAGATACGCAGTATTTT. Combining the CDR3 with reference TRBV7-2 and TRBJ2-3 gives the whole variable domain GAGVSQSPSNKVTEKGKDVELRCDPISGHTALYWYRQSLGQGLEFLIYFQGNSAPDKSGLPSDRFSAERTGGSVSTLTIQRTQQEDSAVYLCASSFRGLAGADTQYFGPGTRLTVL.

This clone turned up a few times. The J gene is TRBJ2-6, the V gene TRBV3-1 (or the pseudogene TRBV3-2), with D perhaps TRBD1 (5 bases). The CDR3 runs to 18 residues. From germline, CDR1 is LGHDT and CDR2 YNNKEL (reference sequence). Trimming removed 1 base at V and 0 bases at J, with 13 bases between. DNA of the CDR3: TGTGCCAGCAGCCAAGTGGCCAGGGATAGCTCTGGGGCCAACGTCCTGACTTTC. Amino acid sequence: CASSQVARDSSGANVLTF.

The V and J genes are TRBV2 and TRBJ1-3, with a possible D match to TRBD1 (6 bases). Trimming cost V 6 bases and J 0 bases, with 18 bases left between them. CDR3 length equals 17 residues. CDR1 and CDR2 (germline): SNHLY, FYNNEI. CDR3 coding DNA: TGTGCCAGCAGCAGGGGTCGGGGACTAAGCTCTGGAAACACCATATATTTT. Translation: CASSRGRGLSSGNTIYF.

The gene calls are TRBV5-6 and TRBJ1-4; possibly TRBD1 for D (5 bases). The CDR3 has 13 residues. Trimming removed 0 bases at V and 12 bases at J, with 12 bases between. Germline V gene data show CDR1 as SGHDT and CDR2 as YYEEEE. CDR3 in amino acids: CASSLDWGGQLFF. CDR3 DNA sequence: TGTGCCAGCAGCTTGGATTGGGGGGGACAACTGTTTTTT.

This chain uses TRBV3-1 (or the pseudogene TRBV3-2) with TRBJ1-1, with 7 bases fitting TRBD1. The CDR3 covers 15 residues. V was clipped by 4 bases and J by 3 bases; unmatched bases: 8. The germline gives CDR1 LGHDT, CDR2 YNNKEL (reference sequence). This CDR3 is CASSLDQGVDTEAFF. Written as DNA, the CDR3 is TGTGCCAGCAGCCTCGATCAGGGGGTTGACACTGAAGCTTTCTTT.

The rearrangement links TRBV6-5 to TRBJ2-3; TRBD1 is a possible D gene (6 bases). Germline CDR1 is MNHEY and CDR2 is SVGAGI. CDR3 length: 14 residues. The germline V and J ends were trimmed by 5 bases and 6 bases, with 15 bases remaining between them. The CDR3 DNA follows: TGTGCCAGCAGTACTATGGACAGCGCGGATACGCAGTATTTT. It codes for CASSTMDSADTQYF.

This clone showed up just once. The DNA for the CDR3 is TGTGCCAGCAGTTTCGGTTCCGGACACTCCTACGAGCAGTACTTC. Its protein is CASSFGSGHSYEQYF. The chain is built from TRBV11-3 and TRBJ2-7; D perhaps matches TRBD1 (5 bases). CDR1 SGHNT and CDR2 YENEEA come from the germline V gene. There are 15 residues in the CDR3. V lost 6 bases and J 0 bases, leaving 15 bases between the germline ends.

The chain has TRBV9 and TRBJ1-1, with a weak D call TRBD1 (6 bases). Trimming shortened V by 0 bases and J by 8 bases, and 11 bases separated the two germline ends. The CDR3 runs 13 residues. CDR1 and CDR2 (germline): SGDLS, YYNGEE. This chain's CDR3 is CASSVVGAREAFF. The CDR3 DNA is TGTGCCAGCAGCGTAGTGGGGGCCAGGGAAGCTTTCTTT. The variable domain in full, completed from reference TRBV9 and TRBJ1-1, reads DSGVTQTPKHLITATGQRVTLRCSPRSGDLSVYWYQQSLDQGLQFLIQYYNGEERAKGNILERFSAQQFPDLHSELNLSSLELGDSALYFCASSVVGAREAFFGQGTRLTVV.

The gene calls are TRBV29-1 and TRBJ2-2; D gene ambiguous. There are 13 residues in the CDR3. Looked up from germline, CDR1 is SQVTM and CDR2 is ANQGSEA. V was cut by 7 bases and J by 3 bases, with 12 bases left in between. The DNA of the CDR3 is TGCAGCGCGCCTAGTTCGGACACCGGGGAGCTGTTTTTT. Encoded protein: CSAPSSDTGELFF.

The chain couples TRBV7-9 to TRBJ2-1, with 8 bases that match TRBD2. The germline gives CDR1 SEHNR, CDR2 FQNEAQ (reference sequence). The V and J ends lost 7 bases and 9 bases, in that order; junction bases with no gene match: 11. CDR3 length: 14 residues. This CDR3 reads CASNRRGGRGEQFF. The DNA of the CDR3 is TGTGCCAGCAACCGACGGGGGGGCCGAGGTGAGCAGTTCTTC.

This rearrangement joins TRBV29-1 to TRBJ1-2; D gene uncertain. V lost 6 bases and J lost 6, with 20 bases in between. The germline V gene has CDR1 SQVTM and CDR2 ANQGSEA. This CDR3 has 14 amino acids. The CDR3 DNA follows: TGCAGCGTCGCTCCGCCCCGGAGTCCCAATGGCTACACCTTC. Protein sequence: CSVAPPRSPNGYTF. The whole variable domain, filled in from reference TRBV29-1 and TRBJ1-2, reads SAVISQKPSRDICQRGTSLTIQCQVDSQVTMMFWYRQQPGQSLTLIATANQGSEATYESGFVIDKFPISRPNLTFSTLTVSNMSPEDSSIYLCSVAPPRSPNGYTFGSGTRLTVV.

The chain uses TRBV21-1 and TRBJ1-1; the D call in the table, TRBD1, was not verified against the DNA. TRBV21-1 is reported as a pseudogene. This CDR3 has 20 residues. CDR3 sequence: CASSKVINFICDRGRTEAFF. The DNA of the CDR3 is TGTGCCAGCAGCAAAGTTATCAATTTTATATGCGACAGGGGTAGAACTGAAGCTTTCTTT.

This clone turned up a few times. The chain carries TRBV7-2 and TRBJ1-6; tentatively, D is TRBD1 (5 bases). Germline values: CDR1 SGHTA, CDR2 FQGNSA. Between the trimmed V and J ends, which lost 3 bases and 5 bases, there was a span of 11 bases. The CDR3 is 15 residues long. The CDR3 coding sequence is TGTGCCAGCAGCTTTGTGGGGGGAAATAATTCACCCCTCCACTTT. It translates to CASSFVGGNNSPLHF.

The chain recombines TRBV4-2 with TRBJ2-1; D might be TRBD2 (8 bases). The CDR3 covers 16 residues. CDR1 is LGHNA and CDR2 is YNFKEQ in the germline V gene. V was trimmed by 1 base and J by 6 bases, leaving 16 bases between them. DNA of the CDR3: TGTGCCAGCAGCCAAGGAACAGGGGCGGGGGGCAATGAGCAGTTCTTC. This codes for CASSQGTGAGGNEQFF.

The CDR3 DNA is TGTGCCAGTAGTATCGGGGGACAGGGGTACGACAATAATCAGCCCCAGCATTTT. It codes for CASSIGGQGYDNNQPQHF. The chain uses TRBV19 and TRBJ1-5; 10 bases are shared with TRBD1. CDR1 LNHDA and CDR2 SQIVND come from the germline V gene (reference sequence). The CDR3 covers 18 residues. With V trimmed by 3 bases and J by 4 bases, 12 bases remained unmatched.